This T cell receptor beta chain originates from a study of blood T cell repertoires in COVID-19. About the research overall: Both acute and convalescent COVID-19 samples were obtained from the United States, Italy and Spain. Sources were T cells, B-cell-depleted T cells, or PBMCs; the material itself was cDNA or gDNA.

Seattle enrolled patients during active infection and tracked them longitudinally. Original processing methods: Estimates of nucleated cell counts were drawn from the amplification of reference gene primers. Sequencing was performed with immunoSEQ multiplex PCR; in TCRdb, only in-frame clones are kept and a portion is missing. V, J and clone size derive from that table, while D and trimming were established from the DNA sequence. The table lists more than 300,000 clones, around 87% of them singletons. This clone was detected once. This TCR derives from a woman in her 30s with COVID-19, enrolled during active disease. Sequenced material: peripheral blood.

The CDR3 bases are TGTGCCAGCAGCCCCGACAGGGGACGTACAGAGACCCAGTACTTC. Its translation: CASSPDRGRTETQYF. This chain connects TRBV28 to TRBJ2-5, with TRBD1 matching over 8 bases. The CDR3 extends over 15 amino acids. V was clipped by 6 bases and J by 4 bases; unmatched bases: 10. Germline lookup yields CDR1 MDHEN and CDR2 SYDVKM. The complete variable domain, with remaining parts taken from reference TRBV28 and TRBJ2-5, reads DVKVTQSSRYLVKRTGEKVFLECVQDMDHENMFWYRQDPGLGLRLIYFSYDVKMKEKGDIPEGYSVSREKKERFSLILESASTNQTSMYLCASSPDRGRTETQYFGPGTRLLVL.